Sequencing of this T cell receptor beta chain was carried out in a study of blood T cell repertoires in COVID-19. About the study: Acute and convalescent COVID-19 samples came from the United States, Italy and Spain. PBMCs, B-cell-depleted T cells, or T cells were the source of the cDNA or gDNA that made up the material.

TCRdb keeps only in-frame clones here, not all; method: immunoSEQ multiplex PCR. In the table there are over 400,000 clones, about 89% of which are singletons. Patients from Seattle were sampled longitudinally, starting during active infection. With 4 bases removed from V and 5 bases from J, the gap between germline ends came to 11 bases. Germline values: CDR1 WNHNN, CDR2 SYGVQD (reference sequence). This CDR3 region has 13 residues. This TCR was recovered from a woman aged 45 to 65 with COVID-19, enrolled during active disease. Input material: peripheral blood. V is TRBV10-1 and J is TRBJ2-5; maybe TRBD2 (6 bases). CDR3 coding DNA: TGCGCCAGCAGTGGGGACTTGTTGGAGACCCAGTACTTC. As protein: CASSGDLLETQYF.